This T cell receptor (beta chain) appears in the sequencing data of a study of cytomegalovirus exposure and HLA in healthy donors. Whole-study findings and limits: The productive fraction for most TCR beta V segments was about 87% or about 30% in an earlier analysis. Later genetic work tied a missense DCLRE1C variant to beta-chain V and J trimming. The authors listed about 170 TCR beta chains as cytomegalovirus-associated.

Use of 60 Vbeta and 13 Jbeta primers characterized the PCR. The protocol was immunoSEQ multiplex PCR, while the TCRdb copy is restricted to in-frame clones and leaves out a portion. Of about 130,000 clones listed, over 65% are singletons. Germline V CDR1 and CDR2: MNHNS, SASEGT. Trimming cost V 10 bases and J 4 bases, with 20 bases left between them. The CDR3 runs 15 residues. A note on this clone: The antigen remains unidentified.

This TCR was sampled from a man aged 18 to 29 in good health and CMV-seropositive. The chain carries TRBV6-1 and TRBJ1-5; the D is unclear. Specimen: PBMCs. DNA of the CDR3: TGTGCCACTTCCGACGATTGGAGGGTGAATCAGCCCCAGCATTTT. Translation: CATSDDWRVNQPQHF.